Included here is one TCR delta chain sequence, with context. The TCRdb protein comes from a much larger clone and disagrees with this DNA's translation at residue 16, likely due to a read error; the protein given here is derived from the DNA. TCRdb redid the clone calls on the reads with CATT. Of roughly 2,400 delta-chain clones listed, 8.5% to 10% are singletons. The germline V gene encodes CDR1 GEAIGNYY and CDR2 EKD. This CDR3 comprises 18 residues. This sample was taken from a study of gamma-delta chains in newborns, infants, children. On the study more broadly: Innate gammadelta T cells reportedly expand polyclonally right after birth, driven by microbial exposure, per the title.

The material sequenced was blood. The source of this sequence is a child who was a newborn, infant or young child, either healthy, febrile or measles-vaccinated (not recorded which). This chain links TRDV2 with TRDJ3, with 10 bases that match TRDD3. The CDR3 nucleotides read TGTGCCTGTGACGTCGTACTGGGGGATTCCTGGGACACCCGACAGAGGTTTTTC. Protein product: CACDVVLGDSWDTRQRFF.